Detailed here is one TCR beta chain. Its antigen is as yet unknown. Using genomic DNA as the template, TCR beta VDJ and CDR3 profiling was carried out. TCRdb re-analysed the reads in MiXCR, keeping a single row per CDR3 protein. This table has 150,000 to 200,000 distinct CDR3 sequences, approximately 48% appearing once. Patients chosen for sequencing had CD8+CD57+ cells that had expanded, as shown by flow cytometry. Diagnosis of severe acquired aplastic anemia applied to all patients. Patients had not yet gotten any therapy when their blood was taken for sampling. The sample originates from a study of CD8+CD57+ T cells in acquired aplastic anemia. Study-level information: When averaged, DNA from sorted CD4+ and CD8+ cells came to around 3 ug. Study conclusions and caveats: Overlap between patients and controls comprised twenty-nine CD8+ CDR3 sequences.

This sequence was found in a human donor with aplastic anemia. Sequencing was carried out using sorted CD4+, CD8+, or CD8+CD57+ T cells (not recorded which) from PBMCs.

CDR3 in DNA: TGCGCCAGCAGTGATGGAACTGAAGCTTTCTTT. Its protein product is CASSDGTEAFF. V gene TRBV10-1 combines with J gene TRBJ1-1; D not resolved. There are 11 residues in the CDR3. V gave up 3 bases and J gave up 5 bases, with 4 bases separating them. CDR1 and CDR2 (germline): WNHNN, SYGVQD (reference sequence).